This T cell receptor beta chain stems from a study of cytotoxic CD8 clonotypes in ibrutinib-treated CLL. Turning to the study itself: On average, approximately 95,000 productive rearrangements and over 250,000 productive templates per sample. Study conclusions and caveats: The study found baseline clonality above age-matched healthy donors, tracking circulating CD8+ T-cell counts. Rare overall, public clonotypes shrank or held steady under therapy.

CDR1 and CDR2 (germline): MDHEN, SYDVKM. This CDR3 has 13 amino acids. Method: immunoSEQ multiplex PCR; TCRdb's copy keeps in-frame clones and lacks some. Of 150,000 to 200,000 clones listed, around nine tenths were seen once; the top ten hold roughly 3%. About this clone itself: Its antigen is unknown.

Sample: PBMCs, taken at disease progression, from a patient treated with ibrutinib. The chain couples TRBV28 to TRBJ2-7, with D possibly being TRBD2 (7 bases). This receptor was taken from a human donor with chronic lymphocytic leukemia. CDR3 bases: TGTGCTACTTCGGGGGGCTACTCCTACGAGCAGTACTTC. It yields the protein CATSGGYSYEQYF.